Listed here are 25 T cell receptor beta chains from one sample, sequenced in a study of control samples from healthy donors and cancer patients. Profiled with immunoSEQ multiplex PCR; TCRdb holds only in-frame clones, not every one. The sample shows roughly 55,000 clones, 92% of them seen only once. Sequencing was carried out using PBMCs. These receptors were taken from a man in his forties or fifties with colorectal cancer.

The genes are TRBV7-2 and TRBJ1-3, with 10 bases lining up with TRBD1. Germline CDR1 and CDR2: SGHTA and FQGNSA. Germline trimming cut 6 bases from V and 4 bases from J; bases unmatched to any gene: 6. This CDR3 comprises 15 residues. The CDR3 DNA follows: TGTGCCAGCAGTTTGGGACAGGGGCGAGGAAACACCATATATTTT. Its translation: CASSLGQGRGNTIYF.

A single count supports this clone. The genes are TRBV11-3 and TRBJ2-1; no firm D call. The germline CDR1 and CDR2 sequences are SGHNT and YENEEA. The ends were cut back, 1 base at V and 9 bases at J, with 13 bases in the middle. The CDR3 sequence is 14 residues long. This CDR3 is CASSLGAWSGEQFF. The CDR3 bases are TGTGCCAGCAGCTTAGGGGCTTGGAGTGGTGAGCAGTTCTTC.

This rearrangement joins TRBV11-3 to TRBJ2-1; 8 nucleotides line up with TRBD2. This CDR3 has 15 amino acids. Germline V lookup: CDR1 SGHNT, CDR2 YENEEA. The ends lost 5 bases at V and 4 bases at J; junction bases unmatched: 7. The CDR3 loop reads CASSQESGGYNEQFF. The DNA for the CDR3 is TGTGCCAGCAGCCAGGAGAGCGGGGGATACAATGAGCAGTTCTTC.

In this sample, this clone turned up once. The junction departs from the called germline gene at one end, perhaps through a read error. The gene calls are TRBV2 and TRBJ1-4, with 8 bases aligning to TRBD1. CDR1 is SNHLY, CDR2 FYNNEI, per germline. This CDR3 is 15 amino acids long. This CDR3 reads CASREGGQGREKLFF. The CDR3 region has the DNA TGTGCCAGCAGAGAAGGAGGACAGGGACGTGAAAAACTGTTTTTT.

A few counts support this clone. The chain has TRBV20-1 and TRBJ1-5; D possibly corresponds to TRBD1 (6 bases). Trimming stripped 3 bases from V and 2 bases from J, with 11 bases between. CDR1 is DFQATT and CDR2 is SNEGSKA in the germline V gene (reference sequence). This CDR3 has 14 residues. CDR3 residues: CSASAGAGNQPQHF. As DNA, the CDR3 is TGCAGTGCTAGTGCAGGGGCGGGCAATCAGCCCCAGCATTTT.

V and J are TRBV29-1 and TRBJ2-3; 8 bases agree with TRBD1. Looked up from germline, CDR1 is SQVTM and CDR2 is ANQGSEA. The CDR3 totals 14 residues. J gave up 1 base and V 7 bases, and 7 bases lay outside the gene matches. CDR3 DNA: TGCAGCGGGCAGCAGGGGGCGCGCACAGATACGCAGTATTTT. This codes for CSGQQGARTDTQYF.

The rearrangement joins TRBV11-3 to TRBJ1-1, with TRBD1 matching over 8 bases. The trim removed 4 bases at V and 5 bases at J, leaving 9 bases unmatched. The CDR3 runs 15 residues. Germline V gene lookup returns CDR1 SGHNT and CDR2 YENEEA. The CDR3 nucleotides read TGTGCCAGCAGCTCTCCAGGGGGCGCGAGGACTGAAGCTTTCTTT. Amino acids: CASSSPGGARTEAFF.

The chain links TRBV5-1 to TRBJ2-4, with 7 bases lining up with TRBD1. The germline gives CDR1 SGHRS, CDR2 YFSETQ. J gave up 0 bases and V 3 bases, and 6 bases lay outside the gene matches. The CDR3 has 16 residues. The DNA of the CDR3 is TGCGCCAGCAGCTCTGGGACAGAGAGAGCCAAAAACATTCAGTACTTC. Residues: CASSSGTERAKNIQYF.

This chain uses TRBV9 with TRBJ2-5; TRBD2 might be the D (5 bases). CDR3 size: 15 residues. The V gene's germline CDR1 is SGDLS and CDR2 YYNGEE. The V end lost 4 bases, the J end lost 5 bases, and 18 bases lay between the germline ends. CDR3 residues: CASSSRSEGRETQYF. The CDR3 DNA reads TGTGCCAGCAGCTCTCGATCCGAGGGCCGGGAGACCCAGTACTTC.

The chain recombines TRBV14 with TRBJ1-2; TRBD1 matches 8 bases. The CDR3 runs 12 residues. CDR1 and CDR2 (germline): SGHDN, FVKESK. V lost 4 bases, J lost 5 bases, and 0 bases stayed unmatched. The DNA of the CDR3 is TGTGCCAGCAGCCGACAGGGGTATGGCTACACCTTC. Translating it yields CASSRQGYGYTF.

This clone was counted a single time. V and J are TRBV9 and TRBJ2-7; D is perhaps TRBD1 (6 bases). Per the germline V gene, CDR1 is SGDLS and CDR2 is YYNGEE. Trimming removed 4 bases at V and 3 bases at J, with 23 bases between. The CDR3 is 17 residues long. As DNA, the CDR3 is TGTGCCAGCAGCCGCGACCCAACCGGGACAAAACTCTACGAGCAGTACTTC. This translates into CASSRDPTGTKLYEQYF.

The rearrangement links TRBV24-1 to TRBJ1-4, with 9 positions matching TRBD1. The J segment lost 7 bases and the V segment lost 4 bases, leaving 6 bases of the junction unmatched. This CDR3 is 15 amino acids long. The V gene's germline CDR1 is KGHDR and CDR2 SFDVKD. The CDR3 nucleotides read TGTGCCACCAGTGAGTCGACAGGGGGGGGTGAAAAACTGTTTTTT. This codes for CATSESTGGGEKLFF.

CDR3 in DNA: TGTGCCAGCAGCCAAGAATTCCGGACAGGGGTGACTGAAGCTTTCTTT. It yields the protein CASSQEFRTGVTEAFF. The chain combines TRBV3-1 (or the pseudogene TRBV3-2) with TRBJ1-1; 9 bases align to TRBD1. With 0 bases clipped from V and 5 bases from J, the junction kept 7 bases outside the gene matches. This CDR3 has 16 residues. Germline assignment: CDR1 LGHDT and CDR2 YNNKEL (reference sequence).

CDR3 residues: CASSMAGDSQPQHF. CDR3 coding DNA: TGTGCCAGTAGTATGGCGGGGGATAGTCAGCCCCAGCATTTT. J is TRBJ1-5 and V is TRBV19, with D perhaps matching TRBD1 (5 bases). The CDR3 totals 14 residues. Germline V gives CDR1 LNHDA, CDR2 SQIVND (reference sequence). V lost 3 bases and J lost 6, with 12 bases in between.

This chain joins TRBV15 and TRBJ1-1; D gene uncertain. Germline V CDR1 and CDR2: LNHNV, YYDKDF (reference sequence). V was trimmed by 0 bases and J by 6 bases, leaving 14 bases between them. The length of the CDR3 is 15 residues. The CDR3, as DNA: TGTGCCACCAGCAGAGATAGCAGAAAGTATTCTGAAGCTTTCTTT. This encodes CATSRDSRKYSEAFF.

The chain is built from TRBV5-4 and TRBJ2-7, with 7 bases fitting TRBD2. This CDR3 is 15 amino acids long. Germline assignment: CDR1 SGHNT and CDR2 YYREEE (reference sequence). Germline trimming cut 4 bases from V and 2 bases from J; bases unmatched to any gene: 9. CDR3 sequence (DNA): TGTGCCAGCAGCCTGGGAGGGCCGGGGGCCTACGAGCAGTACTTC. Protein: CASSLGGPGAYEQYF.

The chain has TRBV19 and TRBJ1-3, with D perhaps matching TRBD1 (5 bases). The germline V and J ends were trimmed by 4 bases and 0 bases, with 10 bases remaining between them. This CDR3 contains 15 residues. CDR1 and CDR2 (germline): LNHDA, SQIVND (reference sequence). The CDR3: CASSTGHYSGNTIYF. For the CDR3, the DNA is TGTGCCAGTAGTACTGGACACTACTCTGGAAACACCATATATTTT.

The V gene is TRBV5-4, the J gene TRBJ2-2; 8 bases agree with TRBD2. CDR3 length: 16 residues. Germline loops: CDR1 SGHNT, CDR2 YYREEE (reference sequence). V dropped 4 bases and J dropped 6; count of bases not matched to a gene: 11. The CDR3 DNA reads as TGTGCCAGCAGCCTTGGGGGACTAGTCCGGCCCGGGGAGCTGTTTTTT. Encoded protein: CASSLGGLVRPGELFF.

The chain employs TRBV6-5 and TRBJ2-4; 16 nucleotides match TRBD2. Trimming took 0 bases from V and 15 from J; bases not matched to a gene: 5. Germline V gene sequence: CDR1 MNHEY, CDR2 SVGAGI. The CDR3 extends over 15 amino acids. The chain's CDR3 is CASSYSGTSGGAWYF. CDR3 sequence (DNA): TGTGCCAGCAGTTACTCCGGGACTAGCGGGGGGGCCTGGTACTTC.

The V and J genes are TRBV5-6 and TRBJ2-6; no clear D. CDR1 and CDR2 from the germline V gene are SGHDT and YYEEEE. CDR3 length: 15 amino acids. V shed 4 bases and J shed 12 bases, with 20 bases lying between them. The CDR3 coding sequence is TGTGCCAGCAGCCAGTTTAATTCTGGGTTAGGCGTCCTGACTTTC. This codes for CASSQFNSGLGVLTF.

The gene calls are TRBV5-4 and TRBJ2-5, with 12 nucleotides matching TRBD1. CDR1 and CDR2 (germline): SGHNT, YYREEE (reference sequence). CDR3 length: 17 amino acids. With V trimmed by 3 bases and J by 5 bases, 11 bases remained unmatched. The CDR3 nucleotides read TGTGCCAGCAGCTCCTACTGGGGACAGGGGGCGAAGGAGACCCAGTACTTC. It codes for CASSSYWGQGAKETQYF. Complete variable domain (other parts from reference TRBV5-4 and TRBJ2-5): ETGVTQSPTHLIKTRGQQVTLRCSSQSGHNTVSWYQQALGQGPQFIFQYYREEENGRGNFPPRFSGLQFPNYSSELNVNALELDDSALYLCASSSYWGQGAKETQYFGPGTRLLVL.

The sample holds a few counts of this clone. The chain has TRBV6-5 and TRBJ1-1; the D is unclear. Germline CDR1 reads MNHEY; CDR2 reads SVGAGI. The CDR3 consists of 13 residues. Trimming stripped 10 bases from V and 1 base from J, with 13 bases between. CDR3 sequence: CATKLTENTEAFF. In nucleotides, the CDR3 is TGTGCCACCAAACTTACAGAGAACACTGAAGCTTTCTTT.

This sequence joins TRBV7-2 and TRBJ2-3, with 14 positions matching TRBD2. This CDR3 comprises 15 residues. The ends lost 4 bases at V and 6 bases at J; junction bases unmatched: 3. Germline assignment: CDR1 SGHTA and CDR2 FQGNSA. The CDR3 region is CASSYGTSGGDTQYF. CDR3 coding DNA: TGTGCCAGCAGCTACGGGACTAGCGGGGGTGATACGCAGTATTTT.

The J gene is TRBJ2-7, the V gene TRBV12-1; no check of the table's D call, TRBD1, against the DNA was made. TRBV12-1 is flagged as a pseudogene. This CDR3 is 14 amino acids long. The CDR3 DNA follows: TGTGCCAGCCCACCAGGGTCCTCATCCCACGAGCAGTACTTC. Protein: CASPPGSSSHEQYF.

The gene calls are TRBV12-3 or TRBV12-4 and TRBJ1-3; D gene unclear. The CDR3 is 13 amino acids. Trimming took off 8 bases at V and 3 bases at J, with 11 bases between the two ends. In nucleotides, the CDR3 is TGTGCCAGCTGGAGAAGAGTTGGAAACACCATATATTTT. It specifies CASWRRVGNTIYF.